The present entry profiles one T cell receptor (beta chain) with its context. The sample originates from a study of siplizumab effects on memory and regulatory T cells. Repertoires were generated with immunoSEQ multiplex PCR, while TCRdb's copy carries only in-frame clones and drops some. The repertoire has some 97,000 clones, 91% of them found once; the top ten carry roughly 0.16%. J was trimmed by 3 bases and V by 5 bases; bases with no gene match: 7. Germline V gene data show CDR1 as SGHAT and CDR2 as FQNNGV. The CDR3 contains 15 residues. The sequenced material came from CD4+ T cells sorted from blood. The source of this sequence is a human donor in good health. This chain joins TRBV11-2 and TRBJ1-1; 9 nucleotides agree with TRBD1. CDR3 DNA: TGTGCCAGCAGCCTCTACAGGGGGCGCGACACTGAAGCTTTCTTT. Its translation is CASSLYRGRDTEAFF.